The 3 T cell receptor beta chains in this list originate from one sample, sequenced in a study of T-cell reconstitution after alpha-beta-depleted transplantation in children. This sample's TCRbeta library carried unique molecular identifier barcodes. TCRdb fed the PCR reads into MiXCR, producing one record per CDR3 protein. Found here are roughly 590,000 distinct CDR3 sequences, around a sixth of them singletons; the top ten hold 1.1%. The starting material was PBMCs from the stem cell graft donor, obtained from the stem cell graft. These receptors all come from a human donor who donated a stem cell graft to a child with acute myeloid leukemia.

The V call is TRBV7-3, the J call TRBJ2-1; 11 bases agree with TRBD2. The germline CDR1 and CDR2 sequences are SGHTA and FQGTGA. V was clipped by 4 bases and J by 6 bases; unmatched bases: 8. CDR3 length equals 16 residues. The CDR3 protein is CASSSPLAGGVNEQFF. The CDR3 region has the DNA TGTGCCAGCAGCTCCCCTCTAGCGGGGGGAGTCAATGAGCAGTTCTTC.

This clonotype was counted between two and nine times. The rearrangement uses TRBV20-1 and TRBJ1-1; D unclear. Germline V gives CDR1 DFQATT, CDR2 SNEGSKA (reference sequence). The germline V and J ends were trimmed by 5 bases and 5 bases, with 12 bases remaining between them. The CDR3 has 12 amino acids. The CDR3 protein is CSAGIGWTEAFF. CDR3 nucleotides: TGCAGTGCTGGGATTGGATGGACTGAAGCTTTCTTT.

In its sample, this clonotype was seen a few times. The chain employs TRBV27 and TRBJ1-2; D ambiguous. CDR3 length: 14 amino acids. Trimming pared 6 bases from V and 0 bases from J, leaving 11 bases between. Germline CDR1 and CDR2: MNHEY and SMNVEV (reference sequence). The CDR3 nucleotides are TGTGCCAGCAGATCGGGCGTAGCTAACTATGGCTACACCTTC. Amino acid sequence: CASRSGVANYGYTF.